The sequence of this TCR beta chain was determined in a study of cytomegalovirus exposure and HLA in healthy donors. General study points: Among TCR sequences, most were rare, though some public TCRs appeared in many donors. In vitro, three CMV-associated chains proved specific for CMV antigens. Reports indicated that the classifier achieved high specificity and sensitivity in diagnosing cytomegalovirus status.

As concerns this clone: Its antigen remains unknown.

V dropped 4 bases and J dropped 6 bases, with 14 bases sitting between them. The CDR3 is 14 amino acids. CDR1 SGHNT and CDR2 YYREEE come from the germline V gene (reference sequence). The donors were part of the validation cohort, which consisted of about 120 subjects and was separate from the first cohort of 670 or so subjects. The assay was immunoSEQ multiplex PCR, and TCRdb's table has in-frame clones only and misses some. The sample yields tens of thousands of clones, just under 85% seen once. The specimen sequenced was PBMCs. The rearrangement links TRBV5-4 to TRBJ2-1; possible D gene TRBD1, 6 bases. This clonotype originated in a man aged 25 to 45 in good health and CMV-seronegative. The CDR3 spells CASSPGQTGNEQFF. For the CDR3, the DNA is TGTGCCAGCAGCCCCGGACAGACCGGCAATGAGCAGTTCTTC.